This T cell receptor beta chain comes out of a study of Ad26.COV2.S vaccination and SARS-CoV-2 variants. Libraries were prepared by immunoSEQ multiplex PCR; TCRdb keeps only in-frame clonotypes and omits some of them. This repertoire shows around 340,000 clones, about 86% found once; its top ten account for around 10%. Described treatment: some 19 received Ad26.COV2.S at low or high dose, single or two shots; about 5 received placebo; per-sample allocation not given. All samples were drawn on day 63, counting from the first vaccine or placebo injection. CDR1 and CDR2 from the germline V gene are SQVTM and ANQGSEA. The CDR3 contains 14 residues. V was clipped by 0 bases and J by 2 bases, with 11 bases between them.

The chain carries TRBV29-1 and TRBJ2-7, with D possibly called TRBD1 or TRBD2 (5 bases each). This TCR was sampled from a person aged 18-65 years who received the Ad26.COV2.S COVID-19 vaccine or a placebo. The sequencing here drew on peripheral blood, taken in a trial of Ad26.COV2.S vaccine versus placebo. CDR3 sequence: CSVEEGVKPYEQYF. In DNA, the CDR3 is TGCAGCGTTGAAGAGGGGGTGAAGCCCTACGAGCAGTACTTC.